The clone carrying this T cell receptor (beta chain) was picked up one time. Antigen: not known. TCRdb re-derived calls from the reads in MiXCR, one entry per CDR3 protein. The repertoire consists of about 830,000 distinct CDR3 sequences, with about 31% occurring once and the leading ten covering 9.5% to 15%. The data originate from a study of T cell repertoires in cytomegalovirus infection. Study information: Used in the study were CMV epitopes, some recently identified and HLA-C-restricted, others well-studied and HLA-B-restricted. TCR beta signatures that were public indicated CMV infection and matching HLA type.

Study-wide results and limits: Summed frequency of shared TCR beta families picked out CMV carriers who also had the relevant HLA. The response measured ex vivo was dominated by TCR beta clonotypes (HLA-C-restricted and CMV-specific).

The sequence came from a human donor in good health (CMV status not recorded). Some clones in this sample may be carry-over from other donors' samples. This specimen was cultured CD8+ T cells from PBMCs, taken from culture after CMV antigen stimulation.

The CDR3 here is CASSGLPGELFF. The CDR3 DNA follows: TGTGCCAGCAGCGGGCTCCCCGGGGAGCTGTTTTTT. V gene TRBV9 combines with J gene TRBJ2-2; D gene uncertain. V gave up 3 bases and J gave up 6 bases, with 6 bases separating them. Germline-derived CDR1 and CDR2 are SGDLS and YYNGEE. This CDR3 is 12 amino acids long.